This TCR beta chain derives from a study of metastatic and nonmetastatic thyroid tumors. Study at large: Comparative analysis of repertoires was undertaken across blood and tumor or nodule tissue obtained from malignant and benign thyroid patients.

Overall study findings and caveats: When malignant thyroid tumors were compared with benign nodules, TCR beta diversity was reportedly significantly higher in the malignant tumors. This held in both blood and tumor samples.

Prior to thyroid surgery, none of the patients had received any treatment. For this clone: The antigen remains undetermined.

As processed by the authors: The authors used CDR3 differences across clinicopathological groups to build a distant-metastasis classifier for papillary thyroid cancer. TCRdb reprocessed the PCR reads via MiXCR. TCRdb's processing, not the authors' own work, is the source of the V and J calls. The table records around 19,000 clones, around 15% of them present only once. The CDR3 covers 13 residues. V was pared by 0 bases and J by 1 base, with 5 bases between. Germline-derived CDR1 and CDR2 are SGHRS and YFSETQ. The sequencing sample was made of tumor tissue. This TCR was sampled from a female donor with papillary thyroid cancer or a benign thyroid nodule (not recorded which). Some clones in this sample may be carry-over from other donors' samples. The chain is built from TRBV5-1 and TRBJ2-7, with unresolved D. The CDR3 loop is CASSLDGSYEQYF. CDR3 DNA: TGCGCCAGCAGCTTGGACGGGTCCTACGAGCAGTACTTC.